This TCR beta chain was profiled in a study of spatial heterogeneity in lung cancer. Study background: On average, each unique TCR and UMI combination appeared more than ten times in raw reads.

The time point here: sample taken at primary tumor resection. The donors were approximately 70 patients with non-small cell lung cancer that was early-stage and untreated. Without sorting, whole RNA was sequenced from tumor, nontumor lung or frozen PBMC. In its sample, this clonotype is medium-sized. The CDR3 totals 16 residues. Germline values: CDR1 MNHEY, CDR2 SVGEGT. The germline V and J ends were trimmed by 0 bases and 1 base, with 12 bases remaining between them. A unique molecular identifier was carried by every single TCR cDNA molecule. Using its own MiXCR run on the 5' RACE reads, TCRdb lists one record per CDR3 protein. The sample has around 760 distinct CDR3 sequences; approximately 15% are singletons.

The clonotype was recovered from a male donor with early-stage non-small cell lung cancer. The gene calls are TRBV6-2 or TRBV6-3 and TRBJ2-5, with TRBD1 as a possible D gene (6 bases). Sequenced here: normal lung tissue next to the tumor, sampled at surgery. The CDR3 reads CASSYSTGDIQETQYF. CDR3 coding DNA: TGTGCCAGCAGTTACTCGACCGGGGACATCCAAGAGACCCAGTACTTC.